The 9 T cell receptor beta chains reported below all come from one sample, sequenced in a study of blood T cells in healthy people across ages. Next came a second PCR, run for about 7 to 11 cycles, which used a sample-barcoded 5' primer along with a J-beta primer mix. TCRdb re-derived calls from the 5' RACE reads in MiXCR, one entry per CDR3 protein. Of some 370,000 distinct CDR3 sequences listed, approximately 52% are singletons. The sequenced material came from blood. The receptors here all came from a man aged 55 to 69 in good health.

V is TRBV5-1 and J is TRBJ2-1; TRBD1 matches at 7 bases. The CDR3 extends over 12 amino acids. V was clipped by 4 bases and J by 8 bases; unmatched bases: 3. Looked up from germline, CDR1 is SGHRS and CDR2 is YFSETQ. This chain's CDR3 is CASSATGDEQFF. CDR3 bases: TGCGCCAGCAGCGCAACAGGGGATGAGCAGTTCTTC.

The CDR3 region has the DNA TGTGCCAGCAGCGTAGAGGGGGGGTCCCTCACGGATACGCAGTATTTT. Residues: CASSVEGGSLTDTQYF. The rearrangement joins TRBV9 to TRBJ2-3, with a tentative D call TRBD2 (7 bases). The CDR3 length is 16 residues. CDR1 is SGDLS and CDR2 is YYNGEE in the germline V gene. V was shortened by 0 bases and J by 6 bases, with 17 bases between the two germline ends.

The V call is TRBV10-3, the J call TRBJ2-4; the match to TRBD2 covers 7 bases. The CDR3 runs 13 residues. J lost 8 bases, V lost 6 bases, and 7 bases had no gene match. The germline V gene has CDR1 ENHRY and CDR2 SYGVKD. The CDR3 spells CAIRAGRQDIQYF. The DNA of the CDR3 is TGTGCCATCAGGGCCGGGAGGCAGGACATTCAGTACTTC.

This chain joins TRBV20-1 and TRBJ2-7; 8 bases fit TRBD2. V dropped 1 base and J dropped 7; count of bases not matched to a gene: 9. There are 14 residues in the CDR3. Germline V gives CDR1 DFQATT, CDR2 SNEGSKA (reference sequence). The CDR3 protein is CSARVQRGYNEQYF. The DNA for the CDR3 is TGCAGTGCTAGAGTCCAGCGGGGGTACAATGAGCAGTACTTC.

The gene calls are TRBV6-5 and TRBJ2-5; TRBD2 is a possible D gene (5 bases). CDR3 length: 14 amino acids. V gave up 6 bases and J gave up 5 bases, with 16 bases separating them. Germline lookup yields CDR1 MNHEY and CDR2 SVGAGI. DNA for the CDR3: TGTGCCAGCAGGAAATCTCTACTAGGGGAGACCCAGTACTTC. It specifies CASRKSLLGETQYF.

This clonotype was found a few times. V is TRBV6-2 or TRBV6-3 and J is TRBJ2-3, with D uncertain. V lost 1 base and J lost 0, with 8 bases in between. The CDR3 has 15 amino acids. CDR1 is MNHEY and CDR2 is SVGEGT in the germline V gene. CDR3 in DNA: TGTGCCAGCAGTTACTGGGTAGACAGCACAGATACGCAGTATTTT. Amino acid sequence: CASSYWVDSTDTQYF.

This rearrangement joins TRBV6-5 to TRBJ2-3; possibly TRBD2 for D (6 bases). The CDR3 loop spans 14 amino acids. In germline, CDR1 is MNHEY, CDR2 SVGAGI. Trimming took 0 bases from V and 5 from J, leaving 9 bases between them. CDR3 protein: CASSYSRGGDTQYF. The CDR3, as DNA: TGTGCCAGCAGTTACTCTCGGGGAGGAGATACGCAGTATTTT.

The chain couples TRBV12-3 or TRBV12-4 to TRBJ2-4, with 7 bases matching TRBD2. The CDR3 has 14 amino acids. The V segment lost 3 bases and the J segment 3 bases; nucleotides outside the gene matches: 2. The CDR3 coding sequence is TGTGCCAGCAGTTTTGGGGGGGGCAAAAACATTCAGTACTTC. It specifies CASSFGGGKNIQYF.

V is TRBV6-5 and J is TRBJ2-3, with TRBD2 matching 11 bases. Germline V CDR1 and CDR2: MNHEY, SVGAGI. With 2 bases clipped from V and 2 bases from J, the junction kept 9 bases outside the gene matches. CDR3 length: 18 amino acids. The CDR3 sequence: CASSYGGTSGDFTDTQYF. The DNA of the CDR3 is TGTGCCAGCAGTTACGGAGGGACTAGCGGAGATTTCACAGATACGCAGTATTTT.